This T cell receptor beta chain was identified during a study of regulatory T cells in long-lasting Graves disease. The CDR3 sequence is 12 residues long. Per germline, CDR1 ENHRY and CDR2 SYGVKD. V was pared by 6 bases and J by 2 bases, with 6 bases between. TCRdb fed the reads into MiXCR, producing one record per CDR3 protein. The data show more than 1,000 distinct CDR3 sequences, approximately 81% seen once. Following extraction of RNA from PBMCs, that RNA was used to make the TCR library. This clonotype has just a few counts. The V gene is TRBV10-3, the J gene TRBJ2-3; D may be TRBD1 (5 bases). The receptor comes from a middle-aged woman with Graves disease. Sequencing was performed on peripheral blood mononuclear cells (PBMCs), taken with antithyroid drug treatment, in newly diagnosed or persistent Graves disease (not recorded which). The CDR3 bases are TGTGCCATCAGGGGGCCCACAGATACGCAGTATTTT. This sequence encodes CAIRGPTDTQYF.